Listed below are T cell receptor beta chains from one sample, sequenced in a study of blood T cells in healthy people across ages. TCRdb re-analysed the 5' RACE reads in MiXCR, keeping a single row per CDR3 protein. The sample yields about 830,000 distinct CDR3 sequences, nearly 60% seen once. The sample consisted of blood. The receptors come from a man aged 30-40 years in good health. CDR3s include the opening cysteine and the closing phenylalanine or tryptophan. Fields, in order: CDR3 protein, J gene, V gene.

cdr3_aa: CATSPIADYNEQFF
j_call: TRBJ2-1
v_call: TRBV15

cdr3_aa: CSAVPSYGYGYTF
j_call: TRBJ1-2
v_call: TRBV20-1

cdr3_aa: CASSSSTGSAYEQYF
j_call: TRBJ2-7
v_call: TRBV6-6

cdr3_aa: CSARDLGLAAYEQYF
j_call: TRBJ2-7
v_call: TRBV20-1

cdr3_aa: CASSPAAGSYNEQFF
j_call: TRBJ2-1
v_call: TRBV7-3

cdr3_aa: CATSRESVRQETQYF
j_call: TRBJ2-5
v_call: TRBV15

cdr3_aa: CASSQEQGSGANVLTF
j_call: TRBJ2-6
v_call: TRBV4-2

cdr3_aa: CASSLWGTGETQYF
j_call: TRBJ2-5
v_call: TRBV12-3/TRBV12-4

cdr3_aa: CASSLTDYGYTF
j_call: TRBJ1-2
v_call: TRBV28

cdr3_aa: CASSLELAGSPDTQYF
j_call: TRBJ2-3
v_call: TRBV5-1

cdr3_aa: CASTLPGLAGEQFF
j_call: TRBJ2-1
v_call: TRBV28

cdr3_aa: CASSLANTAYNEQFF
j_call: TRBJ2-1
v_call: TRBV5-1

cdr3_aa: CASSVAGGSNTDTQYF
j_call: TRBJ2-3
v_call: TRBV9

cdr3_aa: CSASRGSLDETQYF
j_call: TRBJ2-5
v_call: TRBV20-1

cdr3_aa: CSATGLAGAYEQYF
j_call: TRBJ2-7
v_call: TRBV20-1

cdr3_aa: CASRVTSFPPGPRGETQYF
j_call: TRBJ2-5
v_call: TRBV5-1

cdr3_aa: CSGLAGAYTQYF
j_call: TRBJ2-3
v_call: TRBV29-1

cdr3_aa: CASKVELVTQYF
j_call: TRBJ2-5
v_call: TRBV2

cdr3_aa: CASSGSPRTDLEETQYF
j_call: TRBJ2-5
v_call: TRBV4-1

cdr3_aa: CASTNYNNEQFF
j_call: TRBJ2-1
v_call: TRBV12-3/TRBV12-4

cdr3_aa: CSVESGVYEQYF
j_call: TRBJ2-7
v_call: TRBV29-1

cdr3_aa: CASSQDRGIGTEAFF
j_call: TRBJ1-1
v_call: TRBV14

cdr3_aa: CASSEQINTDTQYF
j_call: TRBJ2-3
v_call: TRBV6-1

cdr3_aa: CASSPLARRYEQYF
j_call: TRBJ2-7
v_call: TRBV27

cdr3_aa: CSVNPPGTANYGYTF
j_call: TRBJ1-2
v_call: TRBV29-1

cdr3_aa: CASSLGPVGEQFF
j_call: TRBJ2-1
v_call: TRBV7-2

cdr3_aa: CASSDRGSNSPLHF
j_call: TRBJ1-6
v_call: TRBV25-1

cdr3_aa: CASSQGTGGKGNNEQFF
j_call: TRBJ2-1
v_call: TRBV4-2

cdr3_aa: CASSSPGGYYGYTF
j_call: TRBJ1-2
v_call: TRBV7-9

cdr3_aa: CASSERYGTQHF
j_call: TRBJ1-5
v_call: TRBV2

cdr3_aa: CSPGWGETQYF
j_call: TRBJ2-5
v_call: TRBV29-1

cdr3_aa: CSVELSGGGYEQYF
j_call: TRBJ2-7
v_call: TRBV29-1

cdr3_aa: CASSRVQWETQYF
j_call: TRBJ2-5
v_call: TRBV7-2

cdr3_aa: CASSQTGLIDEQYF
j_call: TRBJ2-7
v_call: TRBV3-1

cdr3_aa: CASSSSKGYNEQFF
j_call: TRBJ2-1
v_call: TRBV7-9

cdr3_aa: CASSLKGPNYGYTF
j_call: TRBJ1-2
v_call: TRBV7-2

cdr3_aa: CASSLSSLGSYNEQYF
j_call: TRBJ2-7
v_call: TRBV7-2

cdr3_aa: CSALEIGDLGYREQFF
j_call: TRBJ2-1
v_call: TRBV20-1

cdr3_aa: CSAIWLAGASPQYF
j_call: TRBJ2-3
v_call: TRBV20-1

cdr3_aa: CATSREGVGYEQYF
j_call: TRBJ2-7
v_call: TRBV15

cdr3_aa: CASRVDSYEQYF
j_call: TRBJ2-7
v_call: TRBV2

cdr3_aa: CAISESMTDRGTEAFF
j_call: TRBJ1-1
v_call: TRBV10-3

cdr3_aa: CASSLTSALGQYF
j_call: TRBJ2-7
v_call: TRBV7-9

cdr3_aa: CACSPPGSYEQYF
j_call: TRBJ2-7
v_call: TRBV18

cdr3_aa: CASSQDPGLGSYEQYF
j_call: TRBJ2-7
v_call: TRBV4-2

cdr3_aa: CASSFSRREREAFF
j_call: TRBJ1-1
v_call: TRBV5-6

cdr3_aa: CASRANSYNEQFF
j_call: TRBJ2-1
v_call: TRBV6-6

cdr3_aa: CATAGDPDTQYF
j_call: TRBJ2-3
v_call: TRBV2

cdr3_aa: CASSPLLGTQYF
j_call: TRBJ2-5
v_call: TRBV6-2/TRBV6-3

cdr3_aa: CSARTGPMKKLFF
j_call: TRBJ1-4
v_call: TRBV20-1

cdr3_aa: CASSRSLVGAATDTQYF
j_call: TRBJ2-3
v_call: TRBV5-1

cdr3_aa: CASSYSPGLGYEQYF
j_call: TRBJ2-7
v_call: TRBV6-5

cdr3_aa: CSVVRREDSYEQFF
j_call: TRBJ2-1
v_call: TRBV29-1

cdr3_aa: CASSYFSAPLQETQYF
j_call: TRBJ2-5
v_call: TRBV6-6

cdr3_aa: CASSFGKLQETQYF
j_call: NA
v_call: TRBV12-3/TRBV12-4

cdr3_aa: CTFRDRGRDTF
j_call: TRBJ1-2
v_call: TRBV20-1

cdr3_aa: CASTGVLGAQETQYF
j_call: TRBJ2-5
v_call: TRBV28